A single sample is the source of the 16 T cell receptor beta chains below, sequenced in a study of glioma-infiltrating T cells after dendritic cell vaccination. TCRdb keeps only in-frame clones here, not all; method: immunoSEQ multiplex PCR. The repertoire holds more than 100,000 clones, with 81% as singletons. The input for sequencing was blood, taken before dendritic cell vaccination. These receptor sequences come from a human donor with glioblastoma.

This clone came up a few times. V usage is TRBV13 and J usage is TRBJ2-2; 9 nucleotides align to TRBD2. The junction had 7 bases not matched to a gene; V was cut back by 7 bases and J by 7 bases. Germline CDR1 and CDR2: PRHDT and FYEKMQ (reference sequence). The CDR3 extends over 14 amino acids. CDR3 loop: CASNERGVGGELFF. CDR3 nucleotides: TGTGCCAGCAATGAGCGGGGGGTAGGCGGGGAGCTGTTTTTT.

The chain employs TRBV6-1 and TRBJ2-7; a weak D match, TRBD1 (5 bases). The CDR3 has 13 amino acids. Trimming left V 1 base short and J 2 bases short, with 6 bases between. Germline V CDR1 and CDR2: MNHNS, SASEGT. CDR3: CASSEGRAYEQYF. The CDR3 region has the DNA TGTGCCAGCAGTGAAGGCAGGGCCTACGAGCAGTACTTC.

This clone occurred a few times. V usage is TRBV27 and J usage is TRBJ1-6, with 7 bases that match TRBD1. Per the germline V gene, CDR1 is MNHEY and CDR2 is SMNVEV (reference sequence). This CDR3 spans 14 amino acids. V shed 4 bases and J 7 bases; nucleotides not matched to a gene: 4. The CDR3 protein is CASSSGTENSPLHF. The DNA of the CDR3 is TGTGCCAGCAGTTCCGGGACAGAGAATTCACCCCTCCACTTT.

The chain carries TRBV30 and TRBJ2-7; tentative D call: TRBD1 (5 bases). The CDR3 covers 12 residues. Trimming pared 8 bases from V and 1 base from J, leaving 12 bases between. The germline V gene encodes CDR1 GTSNPN and CDR2 SVGIG (reference sequence). The chain's CDR3 is CAGQRLSYEQYF. The CDR3 nucleotides are TGTGCCGGACAAAGGCTTTCCTACGAGCAGTACTTC.

This sequence joins TRBV4-3 and TRBJ1-5, with 9 nucleotides matching TRBD1. CDR1 is LGHNA and CDR2 is YSLEER in the germline V gene. The CDR3 runs 14 residues. V lost 7 bases and J lost 13; bases outside the gene matches: 14. The CDR3 here is CASMILMGQGIQHF. The CDR3 DNA follows: TGCGCCAGCATGATCCTCATGGGACAGGGTATTCAGCATTTT.

The CDR3 bases are TGTGCCAGCAGTACCTTAAACAGGGATGGCAATCAGCCCCAGCATTTT. It is translated as CASSTLNRDGNQPQHF. V usage is TRBV27 and J usage is TRBJ1-5, with D perhaps TRBD1 (6 bases). Trimming left V 5 bases short and J 2 bases short, with 16 bases between. The CDR3 covers 16 residues. In germline, CDR1 is MNHEY, CDR2 SMNVEV (reference sequence).

The sample holds many counts of this clone. The V and J genes are TRBV2 and TRBJ2-5, with 7 bases matching TRBD2. The V gene's germline CDR1 is SNHLY and CDR2 FYNNEI. J gave up 4 bases and V 2 bases, and 1 base lay outside the gene matches. This CDR3 is 13 amino acids long. Written as DNA, the CDR3 is TGTGCCAGCAGTGAATGGGGGGGAGAGACCCAGTACTTC. Its translation: CASSEWGGETQYF.

This clone was recorded only once. The V and J genes are TRBV30 and TRBJ1-2; D ambiguous. The CDR3 runs 13 residues. V lost 6 bases and J lost 0, with 11 bases in between. Germline values: CDR1 GTSNPN, CDR2 SVGIG (reference sequence). CDR3 bases: TGTGCCTGCTCGAAGTCGGCTAACTATGGCTACACCTTC. As protein: CACSKSANYGYTF.

V is TRBV2 and J is TRBJ1-2; D might be TRBD1 (5 bases). CDR3 size: 16 residues. Per the germline V gene, CDR1 is SNHLY and CDR2 is FYNNEI. Trimming took off 8 bases at V and 7 bases at J, with 26 bases between the two ends. The CDR3 is CASLSRPQAGGFGYTF. For the CDR3, the DNA is TGTGCCAGCTTGTCCAGGCCACAAGCGGGGGGGTTTGGCTACACCTTC.

For this clone: The DNA is left out, because the CDR3 cannot be placed on it with certainty; the CDR3 is given as TCRdb lists it. This chain uses TRBV21-1 with TRBJ1-1. TRBV21-1 is designated a pseudogene. The CDR3 has 17 residues if both end residues are counted. CDR3 loop: CASSKAGGWGEGTEAFF.

The V and J genes are TRBV6-1 and TRBJ2-7; 8 positions match TRBD1. In germline, CDR1 is MNHNS, CDR2 SASEGT. This CDR3 is built from 16 residues. J gave up 3 bases and V 4 bases, and 11 bases lay outside the gene matches. The CDR3 DNA is TGTGCCAGCAGTGCTAAACCAGGGGGCGCTGACTACGAGCAGTACTTC. Translated: CASSAKPGGADYEQYF.

The gene calls are TRBV5-1 and TRBJ2-5; 9 nucleotides line up with TRBD2. CDR1 and CDR2 from the germline V gene are SGHRS and YFSETQ. The CDR3 extends over 16 amino acids. The V and J ends lost 0 bases and 4 bases, in that order; junction bases with no gene match: 7. DNA for the CDR3: TGCGCCAGCAGCTTGGGTCGCGGGGGGGGAACAGAGACCCAGTACTTC. It encodes CASSLGRGGGTETQYF.

Comments on this clone: One end of the junction varies from germline; a read error may be responsible. V usage is TRBV5-4 and J usage is TRBJ2-5; TRBD2 matches 7 bases. This CDR3 contains 15 residues. CDR1 SGHNT and CDR2 YYREEE come from the germline V gene (reference sequence). The chain's CDR3 is CASTLGGGIGETQYF. In DNA, the CDR3 is TGTGCCAGCACCTTGGGGGGGGGTATAGGGGAGACCCAGTACTTC.

A word on this clone: An end of the junction does not agree with germline; a read error may underlie this. The chain joins TRBV7-7 to TRBJ2-5, with 7 positions matching TRBD2. Germline values: CDR1 SSHAT, CDR2 FNYEAQ (reference sequence). The CDR3 totals 13 residues. CDR3 in DNA: TGTGCTAGCAGCTTCGGGGAGGGAGGGACCCAGTACTTC. Residues: CASSFGEGGTQYF.

J is TRBJ1-2 and V is TRBV19; 10 nucleotides agree with TRBD1. The J segment lost 5 bases and the V segment lost 3 bases, leaving 3 bases of the junction unmatched. CDR1 is LNHDA, CDR2 SQIVND, per germline (reference sequence). The CDR3 extends over 14 amino acids. The CDR3, as DNA: TGTGCCAGTAGTATGGGACAGGGGCCGTATGGCTACACCTTC. As protein: CASSMGQGPYGYTF.

CDR3 region: CASSDTGTGVEQYF. The CDR3 DNA reads as TGTGCCAGCAGTGATACCGGGACGGGAGTCGAGCAGTACTTC. V is TRBV6-6 and J is TRBJ2-7, with D possibly matching TRBD2 (6 bases). Per the germline V gene, CDR1 is MNHNY and CDR2 is SVGAGI (reference sequence). Trimming removed 5 bases at V and 6 bases at J, with 17 bases between. This CDR3 comprises 14 residues.